Listed below are T cell receptor beta chains from one sample, sequenced in a study of blood T cells in healthy people across ages. TCRdb redid the calling of the 5' RACE reads with MiXCR, one entry per CDR3 protein. The sample carries more than 650,000 distinct CDR3 sequences, over 20% recorded once. The source material was blood. Source of these receptors: a man between 65 and 85 years old in good health. The CDR3 runs from the conserved cysteine through the conserved F or W. The D gene is left open where the match is weak. Size values are once, few and many counts, or a class for expanded clones, and some rows have none.

j_call,clone_size,d_call,v_call,cdr3_aa,cdr3_nt
TRBJ2-5,once,.,TRBV5-6,CASSLRNRIETQYF,TGTGCCAGCAGCCTCCGAAACCGCATAGAGACCCAGTACTTC
TRBJ1-1,few,TRBD1,TRBV6-4,CASSEATTGRAFF,TGTGCCAGCAGTGAGGCTACGACAGGGAGAGCTTTCTTT
TRBJ2-1,few,.,TRBV20-1,CSARDALALGRHEQFF,TGCAGTGCTAGAGACGCTTTAGCACTAGGCCGCCATGAGCAGTTCTTC
TRBJ2-3,few,.,TRBV20-1,CSASLQGPSADTQYF,TGCAGTGCTAGCCTCCAGGGGCCCTCGGCAGATACGCAGTATTTT
TRBJ1-2,few,.,TRBV12-3/TRBV12-4,CASSLAGGSVGYTF,TGTGCCAGCAGTTTAGCTGGAGGGTCGGTTGGCTACACCTTC
TRBJ2-7,.,TRBD2,TRBV20-1,CSASPSRGYYEQYF,TGCAGTGCTAGTCCTTCGCGGGGGTACTACGAGCAGTACTTC
TRBJ1-2,few,.,TRBV12-3/TRBV12-4,CASSLSGARGYTF,TGTGCCAGCAGTTTATCGGGGGCTCGGGGCTACACCTTC
TRBJ2-7,.,TRBD1,TRBV6-5,CASRPRGQQSYEQYF,TGTGCCAGCAGACCAAGGGGACAGCAATCCTACGAGCAGTACTTC
TRBJ1-1,few,.,TRBV20-1,CSARGRQRNTEAFF,TGCAGTGCTAGAGGCAGACAGAGGAACACTGAAGCTTTCTTT
TRBJ2-5,once,.,TRBV20-1,CSAGSLDRETQYF,TGCAGTGCTGGTTCTCTAGATAGGGAGACCCAGTACTTC
TRBJ1-2,.,.,TRBV7-8,CASSLSGATPEGGYTF,TGTGCCAGCAGCTTAAGCGGTGCTACCCCGGAAGGGGGCTACACCTTC
TRBJ2-4,few,.,TRBV28,CASSFVFETGGNLAKNIQYF,TGTGCCAGCAGTTTCGTTTTCGAGACAGGCGGGAATTTAGCCAAAAACATTCAGTACTTC
TRBJ2-3,.,TRBD2,TRBV30,CAWSRLAVGTDTQYF,TGTGCCTGGAGTCGACTAGCGGTGGGCACAGATACGCAGTATTTT
TRBJ1-1,.,.,TRBV19,CASIKPGVRYTEAFF,TGTGCCAGTATTAAACCGGGGGTACGCTACACTGAAGCTTTCTTT
TRBJ2-7,few,.,TRBV20-1,CSAPPSGDTRSYEQYF,TGCAGTGCTCCCCCATCTGGGGACACGAGGTCCTACGAGCAGTACTTC
TRBJ1-5,.,.,TRBV12-3/TRBV12-4,CASSNLGPQHF,TGTGCCAGCAGCAACCTAGGGCCCCAGCATTTT
TRBJ1-2,few,TRBD1,TRBV6-5,CASSYTGQATGYTF,TGTGCCAGCAGTTACACTGGACAGGCAACTGGCTACACCTTC
TRBJ2-4,few,.,TRBV12-3/TRBV12-4,CASSPGGIQYF,TGTGCCAGCAGTCCCGGTGGGATTCAGTACTTC
TRBJ1-1,.,.,TRBV5-1,CASSSQGTTEAFF,TGCGCCAGCAGCTCCCAGGGGACCACTGAAGCTTTCTTT
TRBJ1-4,.,.,TRBV20-1,CSARGGIVDEKLFF,TGCAGTGCTAGAGGGGGTATAGTGGATGAAAAACTGTTTTTT
TRBJ2-1,.,.,TRBV7-9,CASSPPGGRGSYNEQFF,TGTGCCAGCAGCCCACCCGGAGGGCGGGGCTCCTACAATGAGCAGTTCTTC
TRBJ2-5,few,TRBD2,TRBV15,CATSRGGSSGSGF,TGTGCCACCAGCAGAGGAGGCTCTAGCGGGAGCGGCTTC
TRBJ1-5,.,.,TRBV20-1,CSTEARGNQPQHF,TGCAGTACCGAGGCTCGGGGCAATCAGCCCCAGCATTTT
TRBJ2-1,few,TRBD2,TRBV29-1,CSVGSLAGGLEQLF,TGCAGCGTTGGTAGTCTAGCGGGAGGTCTTGAGCAGCTCTTC
TRBJ1-3,few,.,TRBV29-1,CSVGPPYF,TGCAGCGTTGGTCCCCCATATTTT
TRBJ2-1,.,.,TRBV15,CATSRATSGPYNEQFF,TGTGCCACCAGCAGAGCGACGAGCGGACCCTACAATGAGCAGTTCTTC
TRBJ2-3,many,.,TRBV28,CASMGGAGTDTQYF,TGTGCCAGCATGGGGGGAGCGGGCACAGATACGCAGTATTTT
TRBJ1-4,.,TRBD1,TRBV7-9,CASTLDRGLLFF,TGTGCCAGCACCCTGGACAGGGGGCTGCTGTTTTTT